Below, 5 T cell receptor beta chains from the same sample are listed, as sequenced in a study of chemoradiotherapy in HPV16-positive cancers. Here immunoSEQ multiplex PCR was the method, and the copy in TCRdb shows in-frame clones only, minus some. The sample lists 7,000 or so clones, 70% to 90% occurring once. The sample here was taken from a patient who underwent chemoradiotherapy. All receptors derive from a human donor with HPV-associated anogenital cancer.

The chain employs TRBV7-8 and TRBJ1-5; 7 bases fit TRBD1. The CDR3 is 14 residues long. The germline V gene encodes CDR1 SGHVS and CDR2 FQNEAQ. The V segment lost 5 bases and the J segment 1 base; nucleotides outside the gene matches: 2. The CDR3 protein is CASSQGQSNQPQHF. CDR3 DNA: TGTGCCAGCAGCCAGGGACAGAGCAATCAGCCCCAGCATTTT.

The chain has TRBV7-8 and TRBJ2-7; 10 bases match TRBD2. The J segment lost 3 bases and the V segment lost 4 bases, leaving 3 bases of the junction unmatched. Germline CDR1 is SGHVS and CDR2 is FQNEAQ. The CDR3 has 14 residues. The CDR3 DNA is TGTGCCAGCAGCTACCTAGCGGGAGTCTACGAGCAGTACTTC. Amino acids: CASSYLAGVYEQYF.

This sequence joins TRBV27 and TRBJ1-1, with no clear D. The CDR3 totals 14 residues. Per the germline V gene, CDR1 is MNHEY and CDR2 is SMNVEV (reference sequence). The V end was cut by 1 base, the J end by 2 bases, with 8 bases between. CDR3 nucleotide sequence: TGTGCCAGCAGTTTATTCGGCAGTAACACTGAAGCTTTCTTT. It is translated as CASSLFGSNTEAFF.

This chain uses TRBV4-1 with TRBJ2-1; D gene uncertain. Germline assignment: CDR1 MGHRA and CDR2 YSYEKL. The V end was cut by 6 bases, the J end by 7 bases, with 22 bases between. The CDR3 has 16 amino acids. CDR3 sequence: CASRVGFRALGNEQFF. CDR3 nucleotide sequence: TGCGCCAGCAGGGTTGGCTTCCGGGCCCTAGGGAATGAGCAGTTCTTC.

The rearrangement uses TRBV5-1 and TRBJ2-7; 11 nucleotides agree with TRBD2. V lost 3 bases and J lost 2; bases outside the gene matches: 7. Germline V lookup: CDR1 SGHRS, CDR2 YFSETQ. CDR3 length: 16 residues. The CDR3 nucleotides are TGCGCCAGCAGCTCAGCACTAGCGGGGGTAACCTACGAGCAGTACTTC. Encoded protein: CASSSALAGVTYEQYF.